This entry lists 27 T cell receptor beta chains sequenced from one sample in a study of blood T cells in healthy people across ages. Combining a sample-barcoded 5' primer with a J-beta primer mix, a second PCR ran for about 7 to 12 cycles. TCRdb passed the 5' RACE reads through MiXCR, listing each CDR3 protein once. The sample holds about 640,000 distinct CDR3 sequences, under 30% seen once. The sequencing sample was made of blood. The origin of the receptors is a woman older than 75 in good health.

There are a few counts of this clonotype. For the CDR3, the DNA is TGTGCCAGCAGCTTGGGGGCGGGGGGCTCCTATGGCTACACCTTC. Its protein is CASSLGAGGSYGYTF. The chain uses TRBV5-4 and TRBJ1-2; TRBD1 is a possible D gene (6 bases). The CDR3 runs to 15 residues. V lost 0 bases and J 4 bases, leaving 13 bases between the germline ends. CDR1 and CDR2 (germline): SGHNT, YYREEE (reference sequence).

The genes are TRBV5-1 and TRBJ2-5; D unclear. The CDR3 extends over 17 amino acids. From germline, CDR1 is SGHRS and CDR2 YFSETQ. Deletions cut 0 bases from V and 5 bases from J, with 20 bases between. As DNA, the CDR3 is TGCGCCAGCAGCTTGGGTCTAGGTGGCTACTCCTGGGAGACCCAGTACTTC. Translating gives CASSLGLGGYSWETQYF.

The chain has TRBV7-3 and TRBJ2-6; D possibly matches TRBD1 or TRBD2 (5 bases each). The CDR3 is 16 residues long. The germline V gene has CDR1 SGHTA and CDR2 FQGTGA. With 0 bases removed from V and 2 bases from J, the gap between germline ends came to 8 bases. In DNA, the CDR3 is TGTGCCAGCAGCTTAACGTGGGGGACTGGGGCCAACGTCCTGACTTTC. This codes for CASSLTWGTGANVLTF.

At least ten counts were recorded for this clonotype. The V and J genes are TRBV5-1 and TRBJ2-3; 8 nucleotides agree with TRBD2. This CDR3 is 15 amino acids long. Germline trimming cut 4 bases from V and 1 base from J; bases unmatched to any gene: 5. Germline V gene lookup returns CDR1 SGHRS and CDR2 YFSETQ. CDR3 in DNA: TGCGCCAGCAGCGGGACTAGTCGCGGCACAGATACGCAGTATTTT. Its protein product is CASSGTSRGTDTQYF.

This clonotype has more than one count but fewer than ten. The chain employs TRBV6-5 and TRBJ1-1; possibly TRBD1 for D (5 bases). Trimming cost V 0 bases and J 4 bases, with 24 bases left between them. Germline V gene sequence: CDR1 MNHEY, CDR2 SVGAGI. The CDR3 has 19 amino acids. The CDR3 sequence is CASSYSGGGPASRATEAFF. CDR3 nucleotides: TGTGCCAGCAGTTACTCCGGGGGGGGTCCCGCGTCGAGGGCCACTGAAGCTTTCTTT.

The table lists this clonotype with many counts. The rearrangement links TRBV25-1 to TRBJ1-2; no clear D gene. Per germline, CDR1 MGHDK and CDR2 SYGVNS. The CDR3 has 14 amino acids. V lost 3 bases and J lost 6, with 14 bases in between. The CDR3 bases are TGTGCCAGCAGTGAGGCCCCCTGGATGGATGGCTACACCTTC. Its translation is CASSEAPWMDGYTF.

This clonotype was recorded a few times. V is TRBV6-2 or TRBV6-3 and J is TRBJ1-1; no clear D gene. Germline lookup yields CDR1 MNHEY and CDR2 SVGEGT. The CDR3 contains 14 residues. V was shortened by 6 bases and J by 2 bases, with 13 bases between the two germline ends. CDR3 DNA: TGTGCCAGCAGGAACCAGGACTACAACACTGAAGCTTTCTTT. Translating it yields CASRNQDYNTEAFF.

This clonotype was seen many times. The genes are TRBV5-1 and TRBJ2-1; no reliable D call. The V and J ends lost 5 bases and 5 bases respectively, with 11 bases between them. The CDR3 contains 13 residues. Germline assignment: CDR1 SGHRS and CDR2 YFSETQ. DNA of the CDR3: TGCGCCAGCAGTAGGACGCCCGACAATGAGCAGTTCTTC. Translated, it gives CASSRTPDNEQFF.

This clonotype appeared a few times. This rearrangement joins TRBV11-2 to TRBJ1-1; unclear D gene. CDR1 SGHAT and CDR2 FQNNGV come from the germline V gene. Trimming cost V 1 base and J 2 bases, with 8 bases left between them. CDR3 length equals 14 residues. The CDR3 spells CASSLGVGNTEAFF. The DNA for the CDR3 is TGTGCCAGCAGCTTAGGGGTGGGAAACACTGAAGCTTTCTTT.

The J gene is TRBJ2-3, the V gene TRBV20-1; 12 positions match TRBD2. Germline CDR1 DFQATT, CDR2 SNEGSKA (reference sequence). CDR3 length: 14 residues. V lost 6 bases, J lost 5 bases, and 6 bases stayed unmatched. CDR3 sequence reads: CSALAGGPGDTQYF. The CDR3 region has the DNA TGCAGTGCCCTAGCGGGAGGGCCCGGAGATACGCAGTATTTT.

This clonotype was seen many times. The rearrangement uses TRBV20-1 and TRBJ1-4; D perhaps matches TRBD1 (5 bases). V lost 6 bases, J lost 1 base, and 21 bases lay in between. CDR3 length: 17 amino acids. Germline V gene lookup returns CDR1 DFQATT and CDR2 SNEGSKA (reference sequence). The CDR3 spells CSAPTGGVGRTNEKLFF. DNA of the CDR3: TGCAGTGCCCCAACGGGGGGTGTGGGAAGAACTAATGAAAAACTGTTTTTT.

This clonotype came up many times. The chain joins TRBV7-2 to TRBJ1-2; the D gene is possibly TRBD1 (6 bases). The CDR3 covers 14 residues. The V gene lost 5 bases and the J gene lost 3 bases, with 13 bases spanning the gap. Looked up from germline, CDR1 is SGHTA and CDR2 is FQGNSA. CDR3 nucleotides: TGTGCCAGCAGCCCCCAACAGGGAGACTATGGCTACACCTTC. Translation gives CASSPQQGDYGYTF.

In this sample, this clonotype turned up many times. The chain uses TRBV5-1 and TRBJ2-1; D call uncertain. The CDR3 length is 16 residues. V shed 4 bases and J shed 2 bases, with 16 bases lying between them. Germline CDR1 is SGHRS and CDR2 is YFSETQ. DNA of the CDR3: TGCGCCAGCAGCCCCACCCCGGTGGATGCCTACAATGAGCAGTTCTTC. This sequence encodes CASSPTPVDAYNEQFF. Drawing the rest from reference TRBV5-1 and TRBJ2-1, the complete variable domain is KAGVTQTPRYLIKTRGQQVTLSCSPISGHRSVSWYQQTPGQGLQFLFEYFSETQRNKGNFPGRFSGRQFSNSRSEMNVSTLELGDSALYLCASSPTPVDAYNEQFFGPGTRLTVL.

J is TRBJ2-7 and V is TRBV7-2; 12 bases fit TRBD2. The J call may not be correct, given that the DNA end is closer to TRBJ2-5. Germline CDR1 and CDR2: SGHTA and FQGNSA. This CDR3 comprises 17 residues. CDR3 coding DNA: TGTGCCAGCAGCCTACAGGCTAGCGGGGGGGCTTTAGAGACCCAGTACTTC. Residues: CASSLQASGGALETQYF.

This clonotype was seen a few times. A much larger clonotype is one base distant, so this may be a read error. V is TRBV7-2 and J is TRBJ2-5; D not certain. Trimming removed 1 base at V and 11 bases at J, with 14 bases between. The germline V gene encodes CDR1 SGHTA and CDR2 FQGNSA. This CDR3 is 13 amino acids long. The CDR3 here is CASSLVEAGEQYF. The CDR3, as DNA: TGTGCCAGCAGCTTAGTTGAAGCAGGTGAGCAGTACTTC.

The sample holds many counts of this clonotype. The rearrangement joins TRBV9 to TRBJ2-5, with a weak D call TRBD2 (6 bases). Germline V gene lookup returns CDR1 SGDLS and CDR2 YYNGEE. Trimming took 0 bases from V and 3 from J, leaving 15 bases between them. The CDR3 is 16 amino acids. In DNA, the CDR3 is TGTGCCAGCAGCGTAGGTGGTAGCGGCTTGGAAGAGACCCAGTACTTC. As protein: CASSVGGSGLEETQYF.

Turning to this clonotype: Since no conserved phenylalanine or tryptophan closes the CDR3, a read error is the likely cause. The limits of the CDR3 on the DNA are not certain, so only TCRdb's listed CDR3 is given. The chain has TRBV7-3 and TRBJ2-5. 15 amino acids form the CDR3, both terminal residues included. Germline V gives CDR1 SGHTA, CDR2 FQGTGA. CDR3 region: CASSGLRGTKRPSTS.

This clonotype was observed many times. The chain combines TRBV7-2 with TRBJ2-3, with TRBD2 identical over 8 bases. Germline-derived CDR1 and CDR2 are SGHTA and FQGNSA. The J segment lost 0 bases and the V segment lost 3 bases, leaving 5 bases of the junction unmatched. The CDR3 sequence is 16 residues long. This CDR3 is CASSLRSGGSTDTQYF. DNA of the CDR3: TGTGCCAGCAGCTTGAGGAGCGGGGGTAGCACAGATACGCAGTATTTT. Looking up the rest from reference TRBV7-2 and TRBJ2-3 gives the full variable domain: GAGVSQSPSNKVTEKGKDVELRCDPISGHTALYWYRQSLGQGLEFLIYFQGNSAPDKSGLPSDRFSAERTGGSVSTLTIQRTQQEDSAVYLCASSLRSGGSTDTQYFGPGTRLTVL.

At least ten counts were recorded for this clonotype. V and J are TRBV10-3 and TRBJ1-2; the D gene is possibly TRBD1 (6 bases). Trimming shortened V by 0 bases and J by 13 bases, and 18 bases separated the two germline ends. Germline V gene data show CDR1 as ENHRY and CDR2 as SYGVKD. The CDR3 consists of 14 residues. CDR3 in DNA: TGTGCCATCAGTGAGTCGTTTGGGGGGCGCCTTGGCACCTTC. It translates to CAISESFGGRLGTF.

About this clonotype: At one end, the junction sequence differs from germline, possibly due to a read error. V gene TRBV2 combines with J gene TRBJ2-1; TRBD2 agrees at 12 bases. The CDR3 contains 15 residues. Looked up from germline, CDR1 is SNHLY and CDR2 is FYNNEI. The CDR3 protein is CASSPSGGAVNERFF. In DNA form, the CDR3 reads TGTGCCAGCAGTCCTAGCGGGGGGGCGGTAAATGAGCGGTTCTTC.

The CDR3 bases are TGTGCCAGCAGCCCGACAGTAACCGGGGAGCTGTTTTTT. Its protein is CASSPTVTGELFF. The chain links TRBV7-9 to TRBJ2-2; perhaps TRBD1 as D (5 bases). Germline CDR1 reads SEHNR; CDR2 reads FQNEAQ (reference sequence). The ends were cut back, 5 bases at V and 5 bases at J, with 9 bases in the middle. The CDR3 contains 13 residues.

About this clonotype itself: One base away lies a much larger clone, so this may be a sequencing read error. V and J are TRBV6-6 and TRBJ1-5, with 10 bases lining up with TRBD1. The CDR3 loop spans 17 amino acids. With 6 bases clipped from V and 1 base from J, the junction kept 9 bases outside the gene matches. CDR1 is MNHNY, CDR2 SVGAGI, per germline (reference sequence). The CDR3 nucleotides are TGTGCCAGCAGCCTGGGACAGGGGTGGTTGAGCAATCAGCCCCAGCATTTT. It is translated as CASSLGQGWLSNQPQHF.

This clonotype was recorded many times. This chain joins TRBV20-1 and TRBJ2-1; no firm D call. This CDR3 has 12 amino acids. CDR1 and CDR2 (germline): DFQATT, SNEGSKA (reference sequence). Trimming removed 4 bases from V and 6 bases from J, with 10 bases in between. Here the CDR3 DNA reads TGCAGTGCTAACCGTGGGCGCAATGAGCAGTTCTTC. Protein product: CSANRGRNEQFF.

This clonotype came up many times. For the CDR3, the DNA is TGCGCCAGCAGCTTGGAAGAGGTCACAGATACGCAGTATTTT. It codes for CASSLEEVTDTQYF. The chain links TRBV5-1 to TRBJ2-3; unclear D gene. Germline CDR1 and CDR2: SGHRS and YFSETQ. V dropped 0 bases and J dropped 2 bases, with 7 bases sitting between them. This CDR3 contains 14 residues.

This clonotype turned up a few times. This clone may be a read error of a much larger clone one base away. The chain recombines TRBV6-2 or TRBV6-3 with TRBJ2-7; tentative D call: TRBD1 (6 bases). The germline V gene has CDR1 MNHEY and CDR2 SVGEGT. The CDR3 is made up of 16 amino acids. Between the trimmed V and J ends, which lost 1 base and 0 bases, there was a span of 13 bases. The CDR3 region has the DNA TGTGCCAGCAGTTACTTGCCCAGGGGAAGCTCCTACGAGCAGTACTTC. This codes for CASSYLPRGSSYEQYF.

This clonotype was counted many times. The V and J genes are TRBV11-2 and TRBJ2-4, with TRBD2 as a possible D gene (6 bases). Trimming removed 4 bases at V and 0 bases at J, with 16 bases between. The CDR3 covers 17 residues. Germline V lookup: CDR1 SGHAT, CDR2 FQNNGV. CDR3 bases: TGTGCCAGCAGCTCCCGTACGGGAGATGTAGCCAAAAACATTCAGTACTTC. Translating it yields CASSSRTGDVAKNIQYF.

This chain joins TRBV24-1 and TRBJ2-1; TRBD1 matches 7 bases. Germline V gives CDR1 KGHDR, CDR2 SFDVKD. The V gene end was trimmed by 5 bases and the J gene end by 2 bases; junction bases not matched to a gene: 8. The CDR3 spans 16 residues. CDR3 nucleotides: TGTGCCACCAGTGGAGGGGACAGTATCCCCTACAATGAGCAGTTCTTC. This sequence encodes CATSGGDSIPYNEQFF.